The rows below give T cell receptor beta chains drawn from one sample of a study of T-cell memory formation after mild COVID-19. Each CDR3 protein gets one entry after TCRdb re-called the 5' RACE reads with MiXCR. The profile shows 110,000 or so distinct CDR3 sequences, 20% to 25% of them singletons. The source material was PBMCs or a T cell subset sorted from them (not recorded which). The receptors stem from a man between 18 and 29 years old who had mild COVID-19 (a few samples of this study predate the infection). Cell type and time point are not known. The CDR3 runs from the conserved cysteine through the conserved F or W. The order of the fields is CDR3 length, J gene, V gene, CDR3 protein.

17 TRBJ2-6 TRBV4-3 CASSQVPGGDGANVLTF
18 TRBJ2-7 TRBV11-2 CASSLDNHTGLISYEQYF
15 TRBJ2-5 TRBV12-3/TRBV12-4 CASSDGSVYQETQYF
14 TRBJ1-1 TRBV4-1 CASSQVYGGTEAFF
17 TRBJ2-1 TRBV28 CASSFPGTGGPYNEQFF
17 TRBJ2-5 TRBV3-1 CASSQDHNLVIQETQYF
11 TRBJ2-5 TRBV6-5 CASSYYETQYF
15 TRBJ2-1 TRBV7-2 CASDSLWGGPNEQFF
13 TRBJ2-3 TRBV7-9 CASGLGAGDTQYF
18 TRBJ2-3 TRBV6-5 CASSYSPRGGGVMDTQYF
14 TRBJ2-3 TRBV6-5 CASSYSSAPDTQYF
15 TRBJ2-2 TRBV7-6 CASSLEGENTGELFF
15 TRBJ2-1 TRBV25-1 CASSEYQRGDNEQFF
14 TRBJ1-5 TRBV7-8 CASSSRQGRQPQHF
14 TRBJ1-5 TRBV12-3/TRBV12-4 CASSLNSYNQPQHF
15 TRBJ2-7 TRBV4-1 CASSQDDREPYEQYF
15 TRBJ2-3 TRBV24-1 CATSRRQPVGDTQYF
15 TRBJ1-4 TRBV4-1 CASSLNRGDNEKLFF
15 TRBJ2-7 TRBV2 CASSAGTGGQYEQYF
13 TRBJ2-1 TRBV27 CASSPYVGDEQFF
16 TRBJ1-6 TRBV6-5 CASRRDPSSYNSPLHF
10 TRBJ2-1 TRBV29-1 CSVDRVGQFF
13 TRBJ1-5 TRBV27 CASRSFSNQPQHF
14 TRBJ2-7 TRBV6-2/TRBV6-3 CASSLFAGAGEQYF
15 TRBJ2-3 TRBV4-1 CASSQDGGLTDTQYF
18 TRBJ2-1 TRBV5-1 CASSLGGSGHLSYNEQFF
13 TRBJ1-1 TRBV10-3 CAISEPLGTEAFF
15 TRBJ2-7 TRBV29-1 CSVGRGNHGSYEQYF
14 TRBJ2-4 TRBV4-3 CASSQENSEVSQYF
16 TRBJ1-1 TRBV9 CASRSAEFRMNTEAFF
11 TRBJ2-5 TRBV6-2/TRBV6-3 CASSYGETQYF
8 TRBJ1-2 TRBV20-1 CSRRGYTF
15 TRBJ1-1 TRBV6-6 CASSYRRTGRAEAFF
14 TRBJ1-1 TRBV5-4 CASSLEGQVVEAFF
19 TRBJ1-3 TRBV7-9 CASSWIRDRGRVPGNTIYF
16 TRBJ2-3 TRBV7-9 CASSPRSGGETDTQYF
12 TRBJ2-2 TRBV10-2 CASNLGGGELFF
15 TRBJ2-1 TRBV20-1 CSAGGTPSSYNEQFF
16 TRBJ2-5 TRBV6-6 CASSYSIEEEQETQYF